This T cell receptor (beta chain) was sequenced for a study of glioma-infiltrating T cells after dendritic cell vaccination (dated by TCRdb to between 2015 and 2016). For the study in its entirety: A cohort of about 15 glioblastoma patients from Phase I and II dendritic cell vaccination trials was included, of whom 9 were newly diagnosed and 6 had recurrent disease. Patients received three intradermal dendritic cell vaccine injections at biweekly intervals in the arm below the axilla. Between the early 2000s and the early 2010s, the patients were given dendritic cell vaccination pulsed with autologous tumor lysate. Survival after dendritic cell vaccination was correlated with TCR sequencing metrics, such as TIL content and the overlap between tumor and blood repertoires. Tumor-infiltrating lymphocyte content was quantified and tumor and blood repertoires were compared in dendritic cell-vaccinated glioblastoma patients by deep sequencing of TCR beta CDR3 regions. The vaccine consisted of monocyte-derived dendritic cells cultured about 7 days with IL-4 and GM-CSF, then pulsed overnight with autologous tumor lysate. Summary of the overall study and its limitations: The three-group TCR overlap response model was characterized as speculative, and prospective validation of the model was stated to be required. After dendritic cell vaccination, a higher estimated pretreatment TIL content predicted longer time to progression and longer overall survival. The cohort was small and heterogeneous, few patients had complete blood and tumor sets, and even fewer had initial-recurrent tumor pairs. No direct relationship between TCR clonality and survival was found, suggesting a diverse polyclonal response may matter.

To be selected, patients needed enough residual fresh-frozen tumor tissue and more than two years of available survival data. None of the glioblastoma patients carried an isocitrate dehydrogenase mutation, although molecular status otherwise varied. PBMC were collected before vaccination, two weeks after the third vaccination, and at tumor progression if tumor progression occurred. Genomic DNA was extracted with the Qiagen DNeasy Blood extraction Kit. From a lookup of the germline V gene, CDR1 and CDR2 are MNHEY and SVGAGI. The CDR3 contains 14 residues, cysteine and phenylalanine counted. The only DNA kept is the CDR3, 42 bases in frame from the first base. TCRB CDR3 regions were amplified from around 2.1 ug genomic DNA, or all available DNA if less, using the immunoSEQ assay. For multiplex PCR, 60 forward primers for TCR V beta segments and 13 reverse primers for J beta segments were used. To estimate the number of reads per starting template, synthetic control templates were added to each sample at limiting dilution. Reads of 87 bp were generated by sequencing on the Illumina HiSeq System. As for the original processing: PCR and sequencing errors were removed by a nearest neighbor algorithm that merged closely related sequences. TCR overlap was measured as the percentage of unique tumor TCR beta sequences that were also present in the peripheral blood of the same patient. Entries here come from immuneACCESS through TCRdb and include only in-frame sequences with V and J called. Some clones fail to appear in such tables; in the studies checked, an unresolved V gene covers under half of the shortfall, and the cause of the remainder is unknown. The V and J calls and clone size come from that table; D and trimming were worked out from the DNA. For this sample there are roughly 52,000 clones; approximately 83% appear just once. About 10% of the sample comes from the top ten.

Points on this clone: Its antigen specificity is not known. A read error may produce the germline difference seen at one junction end. Additional DNA sequences in this sample encode the identical CDR3.

The rearranged chain carries TRBV6-5 and TRBJ1-6; TRBD1 aligns with 9 central bases. Sequenced material: blood, taken before dendritic cell vaccination. This receptor was taken from a human donor with glioblastoma. The CDR3 corresponds to CASRKQGANSPLHF. The nucleotide sequence reads TGTGCCAGCAGGAAACAGGGGGCGAATTCCCCCCTCCACTTT.